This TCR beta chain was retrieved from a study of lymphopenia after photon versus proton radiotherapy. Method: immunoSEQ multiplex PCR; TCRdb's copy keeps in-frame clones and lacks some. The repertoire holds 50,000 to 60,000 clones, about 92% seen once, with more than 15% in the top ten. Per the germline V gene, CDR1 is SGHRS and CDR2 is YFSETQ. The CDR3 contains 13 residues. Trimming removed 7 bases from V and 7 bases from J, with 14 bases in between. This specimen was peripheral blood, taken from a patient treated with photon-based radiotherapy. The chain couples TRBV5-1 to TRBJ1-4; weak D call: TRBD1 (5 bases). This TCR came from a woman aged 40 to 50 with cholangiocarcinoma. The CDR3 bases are TGCGCCAGCGCTCACACGGGGGTTGAAAAACTGTTTTTT. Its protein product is CASAHTGVEKLFF.